This T cell receptor beta chain was recovered during a study of CD8+ T cells in alopecia areata. Study-wide findings and caveats: Many expanded lesional clones persisted during tofacitinib (in both scalp and blood).

Concerning this clone: Its antigen is still unknown.

The CDR3 is 14 amino acids. After removal of 6 bases from V and 3 bases from J, the junction contained 7 bases not matched to a gene. Germline CDR1 is MNHEY and CDR2 is SVGAGI. Treatment here: oral pan-JAK inhibitor, 5-10 mg twice daily. Researchers gathered lesional scalp punch biopsies and peripheral blood from patients with alopecia areata. Reverse transcription of extracted RNA yielded cDNA, which provided the sequencing template. This table comes from immunoSEQ multiplex PCR, and its TCRdb copy is limited to in-frame clones, with some not included. This table holds approximately 200,000 clones, roughly two fifths found once.

The V and J genes are TRBV6-5 and TRBJ2-7; 8 nucleotides match TRBD2. The sample consisted of CD4+ T cells sorted from blood, taken around week 36, from a patient treated with tofacitinib. The TCR originated in a human donor with alopecia areata. In DNA, the CDR3 is TGTGCCAGCAGCCAGTCCGGGACTAGCTACGAGCAGTACTTC. It specifies CASSQSGTSYEQYF.